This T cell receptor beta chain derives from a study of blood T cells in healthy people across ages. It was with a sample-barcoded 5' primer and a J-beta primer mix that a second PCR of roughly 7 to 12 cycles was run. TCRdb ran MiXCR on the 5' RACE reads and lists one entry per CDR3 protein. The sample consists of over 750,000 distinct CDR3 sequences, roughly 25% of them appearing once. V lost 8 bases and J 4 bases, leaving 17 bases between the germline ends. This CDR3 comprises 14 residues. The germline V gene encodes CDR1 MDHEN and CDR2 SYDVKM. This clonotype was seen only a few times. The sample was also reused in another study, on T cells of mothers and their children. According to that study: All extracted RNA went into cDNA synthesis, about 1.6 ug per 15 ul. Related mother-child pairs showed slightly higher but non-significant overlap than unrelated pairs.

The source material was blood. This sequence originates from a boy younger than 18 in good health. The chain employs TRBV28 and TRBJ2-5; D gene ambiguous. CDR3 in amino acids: CASLGRTLRETQYF. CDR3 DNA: TGTGCCAGCCTAGGCAGGACCTTACGAGAGACCCAGTACTTC.